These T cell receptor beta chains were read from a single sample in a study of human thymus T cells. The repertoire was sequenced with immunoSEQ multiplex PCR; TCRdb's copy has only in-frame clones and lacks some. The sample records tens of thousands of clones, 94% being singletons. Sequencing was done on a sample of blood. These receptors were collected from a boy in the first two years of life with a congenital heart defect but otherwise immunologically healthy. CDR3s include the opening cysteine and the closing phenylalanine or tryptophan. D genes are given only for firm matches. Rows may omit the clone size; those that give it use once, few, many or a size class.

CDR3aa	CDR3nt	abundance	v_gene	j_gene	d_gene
CASSAGGQGGWGNEQFF	TGTGCCAGCAGCGCGGGTGGACAGGGTGGGTGGGGGAATGAGCAGTTCTTC	.	TRBV5-6	TRBJ2-1	TRBD1
CASSVGQGYYNEQFF	TGTGCCAGCAGCGTAGGACAGGGGTACTACAATGAGCAGTTCTTC	once	TRBV9	TRBJ2-1	TRBD1
CASSLGGREQYF	TGTGCCAGCAGCTTAGGGGGGCGCGAGCAGTACTTC	.	TRBV7-8	TRBJ2-7	.
CASSWRLAGDFFSSYNEQFF	TGCGCCAGCAGCTGGAGACTAGCGGGGGATTTCTTTAGCTCCTACAATGAGCAGTTCTTC	.	TRBV4-3	TRBJ2-1	TRBD2
CASSKVGQANQPQHF	TGTGCCAGCAGCAAAGTTGGACAGGCCAATCAGCCCCAGCATTTT	.	TRBV21-1	TRBJ1-5	.
CAISESDGPTYNEQFF	TGTGCCATCAGTGAGTCGGATGGGCCTACCTACAATGAGCAGTTCTTC	.	TRBV10-3	TRBJ2-1	.
CASSPKSRVNTEAFF	TGTGCCAGCTCACCAAAATCACGGGTGAACACTGAAGCTTTCTTT	once	TRBV18	TRBJ1-1	.
CASSLEGLAGRETQYF	TGTGCCAGCAGTTTAGAGGGACTAGCGGGGCGGGAGACCCAGTACTTC	.	TRBV6-6	TRBJ2-5	TRBD2
CASSIAPGEAFF	TGTGCCAGCAGCATCGCCCCAGGAGAAGCTTTCTTT	.	TRBV5-4	TRBJ1-1	.
CARCYGYTF	TGTGCCAGGTGCTATGGCTACACCTTC	few	TRBV25-1	TRBJ1-2	.